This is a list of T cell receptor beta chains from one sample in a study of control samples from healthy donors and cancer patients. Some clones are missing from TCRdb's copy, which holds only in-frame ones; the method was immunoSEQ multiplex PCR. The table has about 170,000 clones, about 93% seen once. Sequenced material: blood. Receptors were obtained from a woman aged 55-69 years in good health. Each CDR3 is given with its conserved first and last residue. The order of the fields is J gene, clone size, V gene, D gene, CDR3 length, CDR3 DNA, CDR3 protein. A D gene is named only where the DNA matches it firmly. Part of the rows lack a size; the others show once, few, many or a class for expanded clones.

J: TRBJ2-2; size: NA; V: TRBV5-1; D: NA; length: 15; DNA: TGCGCCAGCAGCGTTCCGGGAGTTAACACCGGGGAGCTGTTTTTT; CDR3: CASSVPGVNTGELFF
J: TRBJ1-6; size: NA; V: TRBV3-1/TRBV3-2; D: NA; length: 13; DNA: TGTGCCAGCAGCCCCCGTTCGGATTCACCCCTCCACTTT; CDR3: CASSPRSDSPLHF
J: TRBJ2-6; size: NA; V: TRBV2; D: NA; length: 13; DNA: TGTGCCAGCAGGGGGTCCTGGGCCAACGTCCTGACTTTC; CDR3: CASRGSWANVLTF
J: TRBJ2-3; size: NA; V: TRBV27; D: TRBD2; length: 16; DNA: TGTGCCAGCAGTACTCTAGCGGGGAGGCGCACAGATACGCAGTATTTT; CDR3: CASSTLAGRRTDTQYF
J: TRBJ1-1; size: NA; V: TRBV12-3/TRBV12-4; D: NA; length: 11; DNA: TGTGCCAGCAGTTTATGGGGAATAGCTTTCTTT; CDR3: CASSLWGIAFF
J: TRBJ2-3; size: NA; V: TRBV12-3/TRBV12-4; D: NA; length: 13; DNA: TGTGCCAGCAGCGGTGGTCTTTCGGGTACGCAGTATTTT; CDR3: CASSGGLSGTQYF
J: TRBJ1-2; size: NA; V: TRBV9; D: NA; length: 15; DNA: TGTGCCAGCAGCGACGGTGGTCAGGGACTCTATGGCTACACCTTC; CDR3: CASSDGGQGLYGYTF
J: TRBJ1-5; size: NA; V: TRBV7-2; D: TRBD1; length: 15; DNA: TGTGCCAGCAGCTTCCGGACAGGCCGTAATCAGCCCCAGCATTTT; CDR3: CASSFRTGRNQPQHF
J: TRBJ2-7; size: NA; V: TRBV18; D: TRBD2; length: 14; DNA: TGTGCCAGCTCACGAACTAGCGGGGGAGATGAGCAGTACTTC; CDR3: CASSRTSGGDEQYF
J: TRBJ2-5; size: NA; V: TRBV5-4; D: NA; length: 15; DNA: TGTGCCAGCAGCACCGAATACAGGGTTCCGGAGACCCAGTACTTC; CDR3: CASSTEYRVPETQYF
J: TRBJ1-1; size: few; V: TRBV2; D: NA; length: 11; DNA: TGTGCCAGCAGGGGGGACACTGAAGCTTTCTTT; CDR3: CASRGDTEAFF
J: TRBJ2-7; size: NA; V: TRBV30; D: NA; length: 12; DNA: TGTGCCTGGAGTCCCCACTCCTACGAGCAGTACTTC; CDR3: CAWSPHSYEQYF
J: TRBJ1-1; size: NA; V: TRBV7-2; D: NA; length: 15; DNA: TGTGCCAGCAGCGGGGCAGGATGGGTGAACACTGAAGCTTTCTTT; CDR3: CASSGAGWVNTEAFF
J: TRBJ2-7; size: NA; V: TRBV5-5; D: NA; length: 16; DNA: TGTGCCAGCAGCAGACAATGGGGGCAGGAAAACTACGAGCAGTACTTC; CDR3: CASSRQWGQENYEQYF
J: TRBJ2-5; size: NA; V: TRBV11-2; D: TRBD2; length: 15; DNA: TGTGCCAGCAGCCCAACGGGACTAAAACAAGAGACCCAGTACTTC; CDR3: CASSPTGLKQETQYF
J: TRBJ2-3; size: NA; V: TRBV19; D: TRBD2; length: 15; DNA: TGTGCCAGTGCCACTAGCGGGGGGAACACAGATACGCAGTATTTT; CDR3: CASATSGGNTDTQYF
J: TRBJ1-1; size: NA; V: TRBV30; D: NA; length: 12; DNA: TGTGCCTGGAGTAGGCAGCCAAATGAAGCTTTCTTT; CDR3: CAWSRQPNEAFF
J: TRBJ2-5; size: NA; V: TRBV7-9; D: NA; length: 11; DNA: TGTGCCAGCAGCTTAGCGGAGACCCAGTACTTC; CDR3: CASSLAETQYF
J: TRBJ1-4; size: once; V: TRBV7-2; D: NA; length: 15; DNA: TGTGCCAGCAGCTTACTCGGTACCACTAATGAAAAACTGTTTTTT; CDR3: CASSLLGTTNEKLFF
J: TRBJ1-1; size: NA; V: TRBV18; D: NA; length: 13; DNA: TGTGCCAGCTCACCACCCCAGGGTATTGAAGCTTTCTTT; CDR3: CASSPPQGIEAFF
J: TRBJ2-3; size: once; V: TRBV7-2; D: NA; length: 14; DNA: TGTGCCAGCACCTCCGGGCAGGGCCCCGATACGCAGTATTTT; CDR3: CASTSGQGPDTQYF
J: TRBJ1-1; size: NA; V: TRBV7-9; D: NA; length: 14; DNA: TGTGCCAGCAGCTTACTATCGGGTAACACTGAAGCTTTCTTT; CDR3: CASSLLSGNTEAFF
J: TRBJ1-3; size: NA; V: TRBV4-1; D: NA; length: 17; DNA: TGCGCCAGCAGCCCCAGAGAGGACAGACGGGCTGGAAACACCATATATTTT; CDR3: CASSPREDRRAGNTIYF
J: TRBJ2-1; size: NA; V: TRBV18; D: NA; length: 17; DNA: TGTGCCAGCTCACCGCGGGCGCTAGCAGACCCGAGGAATGAGCAGTTCTTC; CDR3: CASSPRALADPRNEQFF
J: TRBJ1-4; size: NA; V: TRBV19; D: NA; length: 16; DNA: TGTGCCAGTAGTATTCTAGGGGACGCAACTAATGAAAAACTGTTTTTT; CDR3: CASSILGDATNEKLFF
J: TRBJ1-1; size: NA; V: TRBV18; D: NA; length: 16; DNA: TGTGCCAGCTCACGGGTGGGACAAGCGAAGAACACTGAAGCTTTCTTT; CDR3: CASSRVGQAKNTEAFF
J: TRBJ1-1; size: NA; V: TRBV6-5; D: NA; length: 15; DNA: TGTGCCAGCAACCCCATGAAATCGGGGTACACTGAAGCTTTCTTT; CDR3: CASNPMKSGYTEAFF
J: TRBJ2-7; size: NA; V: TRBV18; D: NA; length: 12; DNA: TGTGCCAGCTCACTCAACAGAGAAGAGCAGTACTTC; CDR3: CASSLNREEQYF
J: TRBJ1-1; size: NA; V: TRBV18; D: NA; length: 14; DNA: TGTGCCAGCTCACCACTAGGGGAGGGGACTGAAGCTTTCTTT; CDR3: CASSPLGEGTEAFF
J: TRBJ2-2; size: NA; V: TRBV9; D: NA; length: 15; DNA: TGTGCCAGCAGCGTCAGGAGGCTCAACACCGGGGAGCTGTTTTTT; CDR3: CASSVRRLNTGELFF
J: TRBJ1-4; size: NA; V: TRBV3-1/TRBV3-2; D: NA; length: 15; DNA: TGTGCCAGCAGCCACGACAGTCGACGAAATGAAAAACTGTTTTTT; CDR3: CASSHDSRRNEKLFF
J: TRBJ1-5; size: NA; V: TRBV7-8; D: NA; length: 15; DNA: TGTGCCAGCAGCTATAAAGGTGGGGGCAATCAGCCCCAGCATTTT; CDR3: CASSYKGGGNQPQHF
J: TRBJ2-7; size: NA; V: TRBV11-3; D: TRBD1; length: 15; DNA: TGTGCCAGCAGCTTAAGACAGGGGAGCTCCTACGAGCAGTACTTC; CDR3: CASSLRQGSSYEQYF
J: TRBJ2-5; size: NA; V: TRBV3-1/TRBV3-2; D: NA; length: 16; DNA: TGTGCCAGCAGCCAAGATGGGGGCGGGGCGGAAGAGACCCAGTACTTC; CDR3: CASSQDGGGAEETQYF
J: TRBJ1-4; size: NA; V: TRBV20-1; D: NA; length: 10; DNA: TGCAGTGCCCTTAATGAAAAACTGTTTTTT; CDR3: CSALNEKLFF
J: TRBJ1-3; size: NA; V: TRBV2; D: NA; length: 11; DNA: TGTGCCAGCAGTACTGGAAACACCATATATTTT; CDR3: CASSTGNTIYF
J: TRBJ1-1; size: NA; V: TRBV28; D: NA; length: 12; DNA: TGTGCCAGCAGTCTCCAGAGGGTAGAAGCTTTCTTT; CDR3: CASSLQRVEAFF
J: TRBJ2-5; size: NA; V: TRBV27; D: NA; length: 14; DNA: TGTGCCAGGTGTCAAGGGTCCAAACAAGAGACCCAGTACTTC; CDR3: CARCQGSKQETQYF
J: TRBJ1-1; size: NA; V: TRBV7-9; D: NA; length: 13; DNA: TGTGCCAGCAGCGTTGTGCGGAACACTGAAGCTTTCTTT; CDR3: CASSVVRNTEAFF
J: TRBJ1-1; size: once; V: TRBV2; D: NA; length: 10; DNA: TGTGCCAGCCAAAAGGCAGAAGCTTTCTTT; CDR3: CASQKAEAFF
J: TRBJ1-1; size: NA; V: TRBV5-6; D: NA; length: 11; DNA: TGTGCCAGCAGCCTAGGAAAGTATGCTTTCTTT; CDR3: CASSLGKYAFF
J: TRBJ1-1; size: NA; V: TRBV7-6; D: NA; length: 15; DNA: TGTGCCAGCAGCTCCTGGGACATGGGGAACACTGAAGCTTTCTTT; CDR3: CASSSWDMGNTEAFF
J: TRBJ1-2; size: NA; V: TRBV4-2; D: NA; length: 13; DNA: TGTGCCAGCAGCCAAGATTTGGGCAGTCAGTACACCTTC; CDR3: CASSQDLGSQYTF
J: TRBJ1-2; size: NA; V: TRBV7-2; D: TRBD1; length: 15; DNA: TGTGCCAGCAGCAGCGGACAGGGTGGATACTATGGCTACACCTTC; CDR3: CASSSGQGGYYGYTF
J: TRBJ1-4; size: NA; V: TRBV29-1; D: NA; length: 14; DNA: TGCAGTGCTCATAAGGGTGGTACTAATGAAAAACTGTTTTTT; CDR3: CSAHKGGTNEKLFF
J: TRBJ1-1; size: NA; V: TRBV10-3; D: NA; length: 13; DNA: TGTGCCATCAGGGTGCGGATGAACACTGAAGCTTTCTTT; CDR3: CAIRVRMNTEAFF
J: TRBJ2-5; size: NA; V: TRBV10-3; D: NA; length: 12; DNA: TGTGCCATCAGTGAGTCGGGGGTGCCCCAGTACTTC; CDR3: CAISESGVPQYF
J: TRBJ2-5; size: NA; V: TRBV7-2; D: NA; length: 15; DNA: TGTGCCAGCAGCCCCTCCGGGACTGGGGGGGAGACCCAGTACTTC; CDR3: CASSPSGTGGETQYF
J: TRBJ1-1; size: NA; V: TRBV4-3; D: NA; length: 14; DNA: TGCGCCAGCAGCCCGGACTCACGGGGAGCGGAAGCTTTCTTT; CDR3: CASSPDSRGAEAFF
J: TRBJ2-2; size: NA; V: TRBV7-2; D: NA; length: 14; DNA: TGTGCCAGCAGCTTAGTCAGGGGCACCGGGGAGCTGTTTTTT; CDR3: CASSLVRGTGELFF
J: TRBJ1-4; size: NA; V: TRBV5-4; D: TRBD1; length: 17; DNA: TGTGCCAGCAGCTTGGATCGGACAGGGGGTGCTAATGAAAAACTGTTTTTT; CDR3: CASSLDRTGGANEKLFF
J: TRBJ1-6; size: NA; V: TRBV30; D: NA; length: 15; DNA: TGTGCCTGGAGTGTCTTGGGCGGACTTGGGGTACCCCTCCACTTT; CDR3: CAWSVLGGLGVPLHF
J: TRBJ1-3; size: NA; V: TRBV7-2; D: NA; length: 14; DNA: TGTGCCAGCAGCTCCTCGGGGACAGGAAACACCATATATTTT; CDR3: CASSSSGTGNTIYF
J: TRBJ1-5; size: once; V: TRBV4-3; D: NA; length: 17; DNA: TGCGCCAGCAGCCAAGACCCCCACAGGGTATGGGATCAGCCCCAGCATTTT; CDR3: CASSQDPHRVWDQPQHF
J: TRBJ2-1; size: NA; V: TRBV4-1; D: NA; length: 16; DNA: TGCGCCAGCAGCCAAGATGAGGGGGGGCACTACAATGAGCAGTTCTTC; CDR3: CASSQDEGGHYNEQFF